The T cell receptor beta chain under discussion was sequenced for a study of blood T cell repertoires in COVID-19. The overall study: Samples of COVID-19 (acute and convalescent) were obtained from the United States, Italy and Spain. Sample material is recorded as cDNA or gDNA derived from T cells, B-cell-depleted T cells, or PBMCs.

Study processing details: Estimated nucleated cell counts came from reference gene primer amplification. Sequencing was performed with immunoSEQ multiplex PCR; in TCRdb, only in-frame clones are kept and a portion is missing. V, J and clone size derive from that table, while D and trimming were established from the DNA sequence. The table records about 250,000 clones, roughly 91% of them present only once. The germline gives CDR1 LNHDA, CDR2 SQIVND (reference sequence). This CDR3 has 17 amino acids. V was trimmed by 4 bases and J by 1 base, leaving 16 bases between them. This TCR derives from a man younger than 40 with acute or convalescent COVID-19. What was sequenced was peripheral blood. The J gene is TRBJ1-4, the V gene TRBV19, with D uncertain. CDR3 in DNA: TGTGCCAGTAGTAAATGGCTCCAAGGAGGAACTAATGAAAAACTGTTTTTT. This encodes CASSKWLQGGTNEKLFF.